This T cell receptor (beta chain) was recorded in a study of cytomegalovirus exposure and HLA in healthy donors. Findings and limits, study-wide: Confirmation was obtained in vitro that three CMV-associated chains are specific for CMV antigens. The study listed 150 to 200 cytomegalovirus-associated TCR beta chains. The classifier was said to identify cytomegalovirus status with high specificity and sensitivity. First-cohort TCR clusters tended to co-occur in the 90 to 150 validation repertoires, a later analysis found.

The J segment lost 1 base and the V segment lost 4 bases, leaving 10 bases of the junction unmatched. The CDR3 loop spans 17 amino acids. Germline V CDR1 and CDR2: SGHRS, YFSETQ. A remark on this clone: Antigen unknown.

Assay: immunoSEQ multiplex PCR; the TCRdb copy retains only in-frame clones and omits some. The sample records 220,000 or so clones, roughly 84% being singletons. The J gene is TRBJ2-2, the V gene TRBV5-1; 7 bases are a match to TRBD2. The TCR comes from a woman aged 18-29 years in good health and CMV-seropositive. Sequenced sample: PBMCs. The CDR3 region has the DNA TGCGCCAGCAGCCCAACGGGGTTAGCGGGGAACACCGGGGAGCTGTTTTTT. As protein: CASSPTGLAGNTGELFF.